Listed below are T cell receptor beta chains from one sample, sequenced in a study of molecular identifiers for immune sequencing clone quantification. TCRdb processed the PCR reads anew with MiXCR; each CDR3 protein has one entry. This sample carries under 650,000 distinct CDR3 sequences, about 20% of them seen once, and the ten largest clones take under 0.95%. The sample was naive CD8+ T cells from blood, with Jurkat cell RNA spiked in. Receptor source: a human donor in good health. Some libraries in this study had Jurkat cell RNA spiked in. The CDR3 runs from the conserved cysteine through the conserved F or W. D genes are given only for firm matches. Clone size is stated in some rows and not others, as once, few, many or a class when expanded.

cdr3_length d_call clone_size v_call cdr3_aa
16 NA many TRBV20-1 CSAEGGQGVWTDTQYF
15 NA NA TRBV4-1 CASSSRQNMNAEAFF
12 NA many TRBV7-9 CASRKGTQPQHF
16 NA many TRBV9 CASSVAGGISTDTQYF
10 NA NA TRBV29-1 CSVEDYGYTF
14 NA many TRBV9 CASSDVSTSETQYF
14 NA NA TRBV5-3 CASSGGQSTYEQYF
17 TRBD2 many TRBV6-5 CASSYSASGGGAYEQYF
15 TRBD2 many TRBV28 CASSLVGLGPYEQYF
15 NA few TRBV20-1 CSARSILTSTDTQYF
15 TRBD2 many TRBV28 CASSSSGRALDEQYF
14 NA many TRBV5-6 CASSLEESGDTQYF
18 TRBD2 NA TRBV15 CATSRPLAGRRGTGELFF
15 TRBD2 NA TRBV27 CASSSGGSRADTQYF